This T cell receptor beta chain was obtained from a study of T cells in Graves' hyperthyroidism and ophthalmopathy (dated by TCRdb to between 2019 and 2020). In the study overall: Peripheral blood was sampled at the time of initial diagnosis, prior to any treatment. To identify distinguishing TCR V-J signatures, a discovery cohort of around 100 patients was used, comprising 40 to 45 with Graves' ophthalmopathy and 57 with stable Graves' hyperthyroidism. An independent validation cohort of about 20 hyperthyroidism patients and approximately 15 patients who later progressed to ophthalmopathy tested prospective prediction of ophthalmopathy. The approximately 100 discovery patients were divided at random into training and test sets in a 7:3 ratio. The study also compared thyroid tissue and blood T-cell repertoires from more than 5 Graves' hyperthyroidism patients. Following sampling, methimazole starting at 30 mg daily was given to hyperthyroidism patients, and high-dose intravenous methylprednisolone was given to ophthalmopathy patients. The paper describes TCR Vbeta CDR3 sequencing of fewer than 150 peripheral blood samples, made up of roughly 45 ophthalmopathy patients, more than 70 hyperthyroidism patients and roughly 17 progressor patients. Broader findings and caveats from the paper: Most expanded thyroid clonotypes (frequency above 0.001) were also detected in blood, suggesting blood repertoires may reflect thyroid immune responses. During validation, the model predicted progression to ophthalmopathy a median of approximately 6 months ahead of onset, with approximately 70% sensitivity and around 72% specificity. Ophthalmopathy was separated from stable hyperthyroidism by a 13 V-J signature model, with roughly 88% sensitivity and 81% to 82% specificity obtained in cross-validation and 80%/75% obtained in testing. Sample size was not statistically predetermined, and investigators were not blinded to group allocation.

Moderately to severely active disease, a Clinical Activity Score of at least 3, a NOSPECS grade of at least 4, and a duration under 3 months were present in ophthalmopathy patients. The study excluded patients with uncontrolled infections, other autoimmune diseases, pregnancy or lactation. Diagnoses were established on the basis of clinical symptoms, serum thyroxine and TRAb, thyroid ultrasound, and orbital computed tomography. PBMCs were separated from under 11 ml of fresh peripheral blood using Ficoll-Paque density gradient centrifugation. Total RNA was extracted with Trizol reagent, and quality was checked on an Agilent 2100 Bioanalyzer. The germline V gene encodes CDR1 SGHAT and CDR2 FQNNGV. The germline V end is reduced by 7 bases and the J end by 0 bases; junction bases left unmatched: 12. From its cysteine to its phenylalanine, the CDR3 spans 16 amino acids. Here the CDR3 DNA is all that survives: 48 bases in frame from base 1.

In the case of this clonotype: The specificity of this receptor is unknown. No base-level quality is on record; no much larger clone is a single base apart.

TCR beta CDR3 regions were amplified from RNA transcripts. A first-round RT-PCR of the TCR CDR3 used the HTBI primer set with the Qiagen OneStep RT-PCR kit. A second multiplex PCR round built the libraries, followed by size selection and purification. Libraries were sequenced paired-end with 100 bp reads on an Illumina HiSeq2000. In the paper's pipeline: Raw data were processed with SOAPnuke, discarding reads with adapters, uncalled bases, mean Phred below 15, or no exact constant-primer or identifier match. High-quality paired reads were merged with COPE v1.2.5, and unique nucleotide sequences were defined as clonotypes. MiTCR v1.1 was used to align clonotypes to the IMGT TRBV, TRBD and TRBJ reference segments. The analysis included only V-J combinations with a frequency above 0.0001, which together covered approximately 99% of the repertoires. The TCS score was defined as the ratio of F50 (clonal expansion) to E x V (chaos), calculated using BLOSUM62-based TCRdist between CDR3 peptides within each V-J. Welch's t-statistics and random forest reduced fewer than 600 V-J features to 10 to 15, which were used in a naive Bayes classifier (R e1071). Through fastp at Q25 and MiXCR, TCRdb rebuilt clones from the public reads, retaining in-frame beta chains. CDR3 protein sequences are deduplicated, and each keeps its most common genes and DNA. TCRdb, rather than the study authors, made the V and J calls. This sample is represented by about 400,000 distinct CDR3 sequences; more than 12% of them were singletons. The ten largest make up less than 20% of the sample.

The sequencing sample was made of blood. The rearranged segments are TRBV11-2 and TRBJ2-7, with 7 bases aligning to TRBD1. This receptor was identified in a woman in her 30s with Graves' ophthalmopathy. The CDR3 region reads CASTLEGAGVSYEQYF. The DNA is as follows: TGTGCCAGCACGCTCGAGGGGGCAGGGGTCTCCTACGAGCAGTACTTC.